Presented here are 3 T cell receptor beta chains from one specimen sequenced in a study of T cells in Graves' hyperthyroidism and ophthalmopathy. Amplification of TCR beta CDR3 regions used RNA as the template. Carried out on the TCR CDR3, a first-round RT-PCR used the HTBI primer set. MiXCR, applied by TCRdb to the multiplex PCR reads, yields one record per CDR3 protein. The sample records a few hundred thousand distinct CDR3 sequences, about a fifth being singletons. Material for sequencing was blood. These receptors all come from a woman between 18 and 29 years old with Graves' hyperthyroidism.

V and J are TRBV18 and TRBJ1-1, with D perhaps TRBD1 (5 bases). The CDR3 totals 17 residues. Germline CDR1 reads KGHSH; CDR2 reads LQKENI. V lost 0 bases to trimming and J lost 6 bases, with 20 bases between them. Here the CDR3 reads CASSPPSVRSWGSEAFF. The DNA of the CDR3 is TGTGCCAGCTCACCACCGAGTGTCCGGTCGTGGGGCTCTGAAGCTTTCTTT.

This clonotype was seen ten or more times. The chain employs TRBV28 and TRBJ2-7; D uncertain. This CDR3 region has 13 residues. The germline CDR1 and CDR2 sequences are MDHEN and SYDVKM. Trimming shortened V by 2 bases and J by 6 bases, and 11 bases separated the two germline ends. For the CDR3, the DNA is TGTGCCAGCAGTTTAGGGCAGGCCAGCGAGCAGTACTTC. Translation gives CASSLGQASEQYF.

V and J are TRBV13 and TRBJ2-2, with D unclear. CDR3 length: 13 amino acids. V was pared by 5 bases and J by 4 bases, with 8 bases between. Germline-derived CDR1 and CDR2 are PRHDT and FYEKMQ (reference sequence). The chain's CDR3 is CASSRWGTGELFF. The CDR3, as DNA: TGTGCCAGCAGCAGATGGGGCACCGGGGAGCTGTTTTTT.